The 17 T cell receptor beta chains listed next were all sequenced from one sample in a study of memory CD4+ T cells and cytomegalovirus serostatus. Single viable CD3+CD4+CD8-CD45RO+ cells were sorted as the memory CD4+ T cells. Sequencing used immunoSEQ multiplex PCR; TCRdb keeps in-frame clones, though not all of them. The sample records around 54,000 clones, about 78% being singletons. The sequenced material came from memory CD4+ T cells from blood. The receptors originated from an adult in good health and CMV-seronegative.

In regard to this clone: The sample has other DNA sequences that encode this CDR3 too. The chain employs TRBV28 and TRBJ2-7; no firm D call. Per germline, CDR1 MDHEN and CDR2 SYDVKM. CDR3 length: 13 residues. V lost 2 bases and J lost 3, with 8 bases in between. DNA for the CDR3: TGTGCCAGCAGTTTAGTGACAAGCTACGAGCAGTACTTC. It yields the protein CASSLVTSYEQYF.

This clone showed up just a few times. The J gene is TRBJ1-2, the V gene TRBV19; D remains ambiguous. Trimming stripped 5 bases from V and 7 bases from J, with 17 bases between. Germline CDR1 LNHDA, CDR2 SQIVND (reference sequence). This CDR3 contains 14 residues. The DNA for the CDR3 is TGTGCCAGTAGTTCAGAGCCGGATTGGGGTGGCTACACCTTC. It yields the protein CASSSEPDWGGYTF.

V and J are TRBV29-1 and TRBJ1-1; TRBD1 aligns across 8 bases. CDR1 SQVTM and CDR2 ANQGSEA come from the germline V gene. The CDR3 is made up of 15 amino acids. V shed 6 bases, J shed 0 bases, and the junction held 9 bases outside the gene matches. The chain's CDR3 is CSVMPSTGVNTEAFF. CDR3 sequence (DNA): TGCAGCGTAATGCCTTCGACAGGGGTGAACACTGAAGCTTTCTTT.

Regarding this clone: At one end the junction does not follow the germline gene, possibly because of a read error. The gene calls are TRBV7-7 and TRBJ2-5; 11 positions match TRBD2. Germline V gene lookup returns CDR1 SSHAT and CDR2 FNYEAQ (reference sequence). CDR3 length: 17 amino acids. The CDR3 DNA reads TGTGCTAGCAGCACAGTTGTAGCGGGAGGGCCTGGAGAGACCCAGTACTTC. Protein product: CASSTVVAGGPGETQYF.

The rearrangement links TRBV12-5 to TRBJ2-1; D possibly matches TRBD1 or TRBD2 (5 bases each). With 3 bases removed from V and 10 bases from J, the gap between germline ends came to 16 bases. This CDR3 spans 14 amino acids. Germline V gives CDR1 LGHNT, CDR2 FRNRAP. Here the CDR3 DNA reads TGTGCTAGTGGTTTTGGGGGTTCGGGTTTGGAGCAGTTCTTC. Its protein product is CASGFGGSGLEQFF.

This chain uses TRBV5-6 with TRBJ1-2; D not certain. V was trimmed by 6 bases and J by 6 bases, leaving 18 bases between them. In germline, CDR1 is SGHDT, CDR2 YYEEEE. The CDR3 extends over 14 amino acids. This chain's CDR3 is CASTPITRVDGYTF. The CDR3 nucleotides are TGTGCCAGCACCCCTATCACGAGGGTGGATGGCTACACCTTC.

The chain has TRBV4-2 and TRBJ2-6; tentative D call: TRBD1 (6 bases). V lost 4 bases, J lost 0 bases, and 28 bases lay in between. CDR3 size: 22 residues. Germline values: CDR1 LGHNA, CDR2 YNFKEQ. The CDR3 loop reads CASSPSQSHRTVTGSGANVLTF. The CDR3 coding sequence is TGTGCCAGCAGCCCAAGCCAATCACACCGGACAGTAACGGGCTCTGGGGCCAACGTCCTGACTTTC.

The genes are TRBV7-3 and TRBJ1-1; D may be TRBD1 (5 bases). This CDR3 has 16 amino acids. V lost 5 bases and J 4 bases, leaving 20 bases between the germline ends. CDR1 is SGHTA, CDR2 FQGTGA, per germline. The CDR3 sequence is CASSREGRGLGTEAFF. The CDR3 nucleotides read TGTGCCAGCAGCCGAGAGGGGAGAGGGTTGGGCACTGAAGCTTTCTTT. Based on the CDR3 plus reference TRBV7-3 and TRBJ1-1, the full variable domain is GAGVSQTPSNKVTEKGKYVELRCDPISGHTALYWYRQSLGQGPEFLIYFQGTGAADDSGLPNDRFFAVRPEGSVSTLKIQRTERGDSAVYLCASSREGRGLGTEAFFGQGTRLTVV.

Points on this clone: Additional DNA sequences in this sample encode the identical CDR3. The chain combines TRBV18 with TRBJ2-1; D gene unclear. This CDR3 region has 12 residues. Germline CDR1 reads KGHSH; CDR2 reads LQKENI. Trimming left V 3 bases short and J 5 bases short, with 5 bases between. Here the CDR3 reads CASSPQDNEQFF. The CDR3 DNA follows: TGTGCCAGCTCACCCCAGGACAATGAGCAGTTCTTC.

The rearrangement links TRBV25-1 to TRBJ2-7; tentative D call: TRBD2 (5 bases). The V end was cut by 4 bases, the J end by 3 bases, with 16 bases between. Germline assignment: CDR1 MGHDK and CDR2 SYGVNS. The CDR3 consists of 15 residues. CDR3 in amino acids: CASSGIRENGYEQYF. The CDR3 region has the DNA TGTGCCAGCAGTGGGATTAGGGAGAACGGCTACGAGCAGTACTTC.

The chain has TRBV27 and TRBJ1-1; no firm D call. CDR3 length equals 15 residues. V lost 2 bases, J lost 0 bases, and 10 bases lay in between. Per germline, CDR1 MNHEY and CDR2 SMNVEV (reference sequence). The CDR3 bases are TGTGCCAGCAGTTTAAATTCGGGGATGAACACTGAAGCTTTCTTT. It is translated as CASSLNSGMNTEAFF.

This chain links TRBV7-3 with TRBJ1-1; D gene uncertain. This CDR3 is 12 amino acids long. Germline lookup yields CDR1 SGHTA and CDR2 FQGTGA. V shed 4 bases and J shed 1 base, with 4 bases lying between them. The CDR3 region is CASSSKNTEAFF. CDR3 DNA: TGTGCCAGCAGCTCCAAGAACACTGAAGCTTTCTTT.

The J gene is TRBJ2-1, the V gene TRBV6-6; D call uncertain. The ends were cut back, 0 bases at V and 6 bases at J, with 9 bases in the middle. Looked up from germline, CDR1 is MNHNY and CDR2 is SVGAGI (reference sequence). The CDR3 extends over 14 amino acids. The CDR3 sequence is CASSYSTRSNEQFF. The CDR3 bases are TGTGCCAGCAGTTACTCGACGCGGAGCAATGAGCAGTTCTTC.

This clone was picked up a small number of times. The chain joins TRBV28 to TRBJ1-2; 7 bases agree with TRBD1. CDR1 is MDHEN and CDR2 is SYDVKM in the germline V gene. This CDR3 comprises 18 residues. With 4 bases clipped from V and 1 base from J, the junction kept 15 bases outside the gene matches. The CDR3 DNA reads as TGTGCCAGCAGTTCCTACCTCAACCGACAGGGATTTAACTATGGCTACACCTTC. Residues: CASSSYLNRQGFNYGYTF.

This chain links TRBV7-3 with TRBJ2-2, with TRBD2 identical over 9 bases. CDR3 length: 18 residues. The ends lost 5 bases at V and 2 bases at J; junction bases unmatched: 12. Germline V lookup: CDR1 SGHTA, CDR2 FQGTGA. The CDR3 sequence is CASSQDGLAGLNTGELFF. Written as DNA, the CDR3 is TGTGCCAGCAGCCAAGACGGGCTAGCGGGGCTTAACACCGGGGAGCTGTTTTTT. The full variable domain, its missing parts supplied by reference TRBV7-3 and TRBJ2-2, is GAGVSQTPSNKVTEKGKYVELRCDPISGHTALYWYRQSLGQGPEFLIYFQGTGAADDSGLPNDRFFAVRPEGSVSTLKIQRTERGDSAVYLCASSQDGLAGLNTGELFFGEGSRLTVL.

This clone appeared a few times. The chain has TRBV28 and TRBJ1-1, with a tentative D call TRBD1 (5 bases). The V gene's germline CDR1 is MDHEN and CDR2 SYDVKM. The CDR3 is 13 residues long. With 6 bases removed from V and 8 bases from J, the gap between germline ends came to 16 bases. CDR3 DNA: TGTGCCAGCAGCATTATTGGGACGGGGGAAGCTTTCTTT. Translation: CASSIIGTGEAFF.

The CDR3 here is CASSYTEAFF. The CDR3 region has the DNA TGTGCCAGCAGTTACACTGAAGCTTTCTTT. V is TRBV2 and J is TRBJ1-1, with D unresolved. The CDR3 runs 10 residues. Trimming took 5 bases from V and 3 from J, leaving 1 base between them. CDR1 is SNHLY and CDR2 is FYNNEI in the germline V gene.